This TCR beta chain was documented in a study of cytomegalovirus exposure and HLA in healthy donors. This CDR3 is built from 16 residues. V shed 6 bases and J shed 4 bases, with 22 bases lying between them. The germline CDR1 and CDR2 sequences are SQVTM and ANQGSEA. Study-level points and caveats: TCR beta chains numbering more than 150 were designated cytomegalovirus-associated. Most TCR sequences showed up rarely, but some public TCRs showed up in many donors. It emerged from a later analysis that several of the most significant clusters appeared to be linked to common viral pathogens.

Details on this clone: What it binds is unknown.

PCR used 60 Vbeta primers and 13 Jbeta primers. The method was immunoSEQ multiplex PCR; TCRdb's version includes in-frame clones alone and lacks a portion of them. There are roughly 110,000 clones in the sample; just under 75% occur only once, and 2% to 2.5% lies in the top ten. The chain carries TRBV29-1 and TRBJ1-3; D might be TRBD1 (6 bases). The receptor's source is a human donor in good health. Sample: PBMCs. This chain's CDR3 is CSVSRSVAGAGNTIYF. The CDR3 nucleotides are TGCAGCGTCTCACGTTCGGTGGCAGGGGCCGGAAACACCATATATTTT.